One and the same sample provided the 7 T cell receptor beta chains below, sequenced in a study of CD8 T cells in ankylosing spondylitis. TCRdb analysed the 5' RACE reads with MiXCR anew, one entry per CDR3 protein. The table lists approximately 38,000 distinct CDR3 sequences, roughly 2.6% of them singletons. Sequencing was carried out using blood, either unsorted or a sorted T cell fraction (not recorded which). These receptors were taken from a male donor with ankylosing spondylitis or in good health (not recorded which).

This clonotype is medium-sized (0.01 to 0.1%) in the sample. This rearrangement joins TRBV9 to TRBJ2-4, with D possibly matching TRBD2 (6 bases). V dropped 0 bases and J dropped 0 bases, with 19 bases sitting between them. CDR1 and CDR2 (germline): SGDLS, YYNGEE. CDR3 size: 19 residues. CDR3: CASSVDPSEGSLAKNIQYF. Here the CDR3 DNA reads TGTGCCAGCAGCGTAGACCCTAGCGAAGGTTCTCTAGCCAAAAACATTCAGTACTTC.

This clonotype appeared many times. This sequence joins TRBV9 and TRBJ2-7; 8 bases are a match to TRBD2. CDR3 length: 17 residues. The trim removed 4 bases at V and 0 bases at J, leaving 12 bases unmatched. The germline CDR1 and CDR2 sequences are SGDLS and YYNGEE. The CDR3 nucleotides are TGTGCCAGCAGCCCAGATGGCGGGAGGCCTCTCTCCTACGAGCAGTACTTC. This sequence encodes CASSPDGGRPLSYEQYF.

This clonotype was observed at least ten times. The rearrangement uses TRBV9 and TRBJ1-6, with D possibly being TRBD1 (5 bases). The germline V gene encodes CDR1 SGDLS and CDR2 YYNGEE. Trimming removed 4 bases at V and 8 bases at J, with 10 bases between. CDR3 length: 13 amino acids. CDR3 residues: CASSPGTYSPLHF. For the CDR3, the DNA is TGTGCCAGCAGCCCCGGGACTTATTCACCCCTCCACTTT.

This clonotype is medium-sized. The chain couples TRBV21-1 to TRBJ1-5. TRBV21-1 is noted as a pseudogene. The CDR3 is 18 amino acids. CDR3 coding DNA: TGTGCCAGCCAAGCAAAGGAAAGGGTCGACGGTAGCAATCAGCCCCAGCATTTT. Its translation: CASQAKERVDGSNQPQHF.

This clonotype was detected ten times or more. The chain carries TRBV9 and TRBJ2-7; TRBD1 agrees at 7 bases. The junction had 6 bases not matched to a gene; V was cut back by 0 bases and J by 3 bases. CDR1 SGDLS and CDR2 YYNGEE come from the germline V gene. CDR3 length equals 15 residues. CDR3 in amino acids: CASSVGDSLYYEQYF. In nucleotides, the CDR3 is TGTGCCAGCAGCGTAGGGGACAGCCTCTACTACGAGCAGTACTTC.

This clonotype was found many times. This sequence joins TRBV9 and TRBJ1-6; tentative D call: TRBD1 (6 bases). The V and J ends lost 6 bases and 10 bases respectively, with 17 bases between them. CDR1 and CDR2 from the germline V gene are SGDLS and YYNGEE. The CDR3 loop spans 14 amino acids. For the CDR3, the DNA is TGTGCCAGCAATATCGGGGGCGGGAGGTCACCCCTCCACTTT. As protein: CASNIGGGRSPLHF.

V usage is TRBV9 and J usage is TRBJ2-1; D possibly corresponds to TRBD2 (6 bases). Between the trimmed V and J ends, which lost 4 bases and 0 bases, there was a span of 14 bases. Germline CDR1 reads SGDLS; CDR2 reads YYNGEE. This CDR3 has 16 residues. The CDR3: CASSRGISSSYNEQFF. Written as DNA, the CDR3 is TGTGCCAGCAGCCGCGGGATTTCGAGCTCCTACAATGAGCAGTTCTTC.